This T cell receptor (beta chain) was sequenced for a study of OX40 agonist ivuxolimab in advanced cancers. For the study at large: Each patient was given ivuxolimab into a vein every 2 weeks, at 0.01 to 10 mg/kg. Prior anti-PD-1, anti-PD-L1 or anti-CTLA-4 therapy did not bar entry, and less than 50% had some. Study-level results: CD4+ and CD8+ T cells in blood underwent clonal expansion by week 6 at 0.1 to 3.0 mg/kg. Certain nonresponders additionally had low normalized T-cell clonal expansion.

The table came from immunoSEQ multiplex PCR; TCRdb's copy has only in-frame clones and leaves some out. The sample lists 75,000 to 100,000 clones, 80% to 95% seen once, with about 3.6% in the top ten. Germline assignment: CDR1 MGHDK and CDR2 SYGVNS. J was trimmed by 6 bases and V by 10 bases; bases with no gene match: 11. The length of the CDR3 is 14 residues. Of note for this clone: Its antigen is not known.

The chain links TRBV25-1 to TRBJ2-1; 8 bases line up with TRBD2. The source material was CD4+ or CD8+ T cells sorted from blood, sampled in a trial of the OX40 agonist ivuxolimab. The origin of this receptor is an adult with an advanced solid tumor such as melanoma, head and neck, liver or kidney cancer. The CDR3 region has the DNA TGTGCCACCAGCCCGGGGGGGGGAGGCAATGAGCAGTTCTTC. Translation: CATSPGGGGNEQFF.